This passage covers 24 T cell receptor beta chains from one sample sequenced in a study of Graves' ophthalmopathy and Graves' hyperthyroidism. Amplifying from RNA transcripts, the study obtained TCR beta CDR3 regions. Second-round multiplex PCR came after a first-round RT-PCR that employed HTBI primers. A single record per CDR3 protein comes from TCRdb applying MiXCR to the multiplex PCR reads. The data contain about 660,000 distinct CDR3 sequences, about 40% of them seen just once; the ten biggest clones take up more than 2.5%. Sequenced sample: peripheral blood. The origin of the receptors is an adult man with Graves' ophthalmopathy.

This clonotype was recorded many times. The chain combines TRBV3-1 with TRBJ1-2; tentative D call: TRBD1 (6 bases). CDR3 length: 13 amino acids. V shed 0 bases and J shed 8 bases, with 10 bases lying between them. Germline loops: CDR1 LGHDT, CDR2 YNNKEL (reference sequence). CDR3 amino acids: CASSQDLRGGYTF. The DNA for the CDR3 is TGTGCCAGCAGCCAAGATCTCAGGGGCGGCTACACCTTC.

This clonotype has only a few counts. The chain is built from TRBV20-1 and TRBJ2-5, with D perhaps TRBD1 (7 bases). V dropped 5 bases and J dropped 2 bases, with 15 bases sitting between them. The CDR3 runs to 14 residues. Germline V gives CDR1 DFQATT, CDR2 SNEGSKA (reference sequence). Here the CDR3 DNA reads TGCAGTGCTTGTCAGGCGGGACAGCAAGAGACCCAGTACTTC. Residues: CSACQAGQQETQYF.

The chain links TRBV2 to TRBJ1-4; D perhaps matches TRBD1 (5 bases). V was shortened by 8 bases and J by 4 bases, with 11 bases between the two germline ends. This CDR3 spans 13 amino acids. From germline, CDR1 is SNHLY and CDR2 FYNNEI. In DNA form, the CDR3 reads TGTGCCAGCCCCGGGACCAGTAATGAAAAACTGTTTTTT. Its translation: CASPGTSNEKLFF.

This clonotype was recorded many times. The chain has TRBV9 and TRBJ1-2, with D unclear. Per germline, CDR1 SGDLS and CDR2 YYNGEE. V was cut by 4 bases and J by 4 bases, with 11 bases left in between. This CDR3 has 13 amino acids. CDR3 sequence (DNA): TGTGCCAGCAGCCACCACGGTCTCTATGGCTACACCTTC. The encoded protein is CASSHHGLYGYTF.

This chain joins TRBV15 and TRBJ2-1; D is unresolved. The CDR3 has 11 residues. V was pared by 4 bases and J by 7 bases, with 5 bases between. Germline CDR1 LNHNV, CDR2 YYDKDF (reference sequence). CDR3 nucleotides: TGTGCCACCAGCACTCCGAATGAGCAGTTCTTC. As protein: CATSTPNEQFF.

This chain links TRBV6-2 or TRBV6-3 with TRBJ2-5; D is ambiguous. Trimming took 6 bases from V and 4 from J, leaving 12 bases between them. The CDR3 consists of 13 residues. Germline values: CDR1 MNHEY, CDR2 SVGEGT. The chain's CDR3 is CASRRNRLETQYF. For the CDR3, the DNA is TGTGCCAGCAGACGTAACCGGTTAGAGACCCAGTACTTC.

V gene TRBV19 combines with J gene TRBJ2-3; 7 bases agree with TRBD1. CDR1 and CDR2 from the germline V gene are LNHDA and SQIVND (reference sequence). The CDR3 sequence is 15 residues long. The V and J ends lost 7 bases and 1 base, in that order; junction bases with no gene match: 8. The CDR3 DNA reads as TGTGCCAGTACCTCGACAGGGTACCGCACAGATACGCAGTATTTT. Its translation is CASTSTGYRTDTQYF.

For this clonotype: One end of the junction varies from germline; a read error may be responsible. The chain uses TRBV5-1 and TRBJ2-2; 10 positions match TRBD1. Germline CDR1 SGHRS, CDR2 YFSETQ. The CDR3 has 16 amino acids. The CDR3 region has the DNA TGCGCCAGCAGGCCCGGACAGGGGGAGAAAACCGGGGAGCTGTCTTTT. It is translated as CASRPGQGEKTGELSF.

This clonotype was recorded at least ten times. V and J are TRBV9 and TRBJ2-7, with 9 bases fitting TRBD1. This CDR3 has 14 residues. CDR1 and CDR2 from the germline V gene are SGDLS and YYNGEE. V was pared by 0 bases and J by 7 bases, with 5 bases of the junction left unmatched. Here the CDR3 reads CASSVGGQGWEQYF. CDR3 nucleotide sequence: TGTGCCAGCAGCGTAGGAGGACAGGGGTGGGAGCAGTACTTC.

About this clonotype: Since a much larger clone is just one base distant, this may be a read error. This is likely a read error, given that the CDR3 carries no conserved phenylalanine or tryptophan at its end. This sequence joins TRBV20-1 and TRBJ2-5, with D unresolved. In germline, CDR1 is DFQATT, CDR2 SNEGSKA (reference sequence). This CDR3 contains 12 residues. V dropped 5 bases and J dropped 1 base, with 8 bases sitting between them. Here the CDR3 DNA reads TGCAGTGCTGGGCTCCGCCAAGAGACCCAGTACTGC. It encodes CSAGLRQETQYC.

This clonotype has ten or more counts. V and J are TRBV3-2 and TRBJ2-5; the DNA was not compared with TRBD1, the D call given in the table. TRBV3-2 is a pseudogene locus. CDR3 length: 15 amino acids. The CDR3 protein is CASSHPSTGLETQYF. CDR3 bases: TGTGCCAGCAGCCACCCATCGACAGGGCTGGAGACCCAGTACTTC.

Of note for this clonotype: One end of the junction fails to match germline, which may point to a read error. The gene calls are TRBV10-3 and TRBJ1-2; maybe TRBD1 (5 bases). The CDR3 runs 16 residues. Looked up from germline, CDR1 is ENHRY and CDR2 is SYGVKD. The CDR3 spells CASSYPPGVPDYGYTF. As DNA, the CDR3 is TGTGCCAGCAGTTATCCCCCGGGGGTACCAGACTATGGCTACACCTTC.

The chain joins TRBV11-1 to TRBJ2-2, with TRBD1 matching 7 bases. J gave up 5 bases and V 7 bases, and 10 bases lay outside the gene matches. CDR3 length equals 15 residues. CDR1 is SGHAT, CDR2 FQDESV, per germline (reference sequence). This CDR3 is CASTLSQGDTGELFF. The CDR3 coding sequence is TGTGCCAGCACACTCTCGCAGGGGGATACCGGGGAGCTGTTTTTT.

This clonotype appeared many times. The chain is built from TRBV7-2 and TRBJ2-2; D assignment may be TRBD1 or TRBD2 (5 bases each). Germline assignment: CDR1 SGHTA and CDR2 FQGNSA. The CDR3 extends over 15 amino acids. Trimming shortened V by 10 bases and J by 0 bases, and 15 bases separated the two germline ends. For the CDR3, the DNA is TGTGCCACCCCTGGGGGTAGTGCGAACACCGGGGAGCTGTTTTTT. Its protein is CATPGGSANTGELFF.

This sequence joins TRBV12-3 or TRBV12-4 and TRBJ1-1; 7 nucleotides match TRBD1. Trimming at V came to 5 bases and at J to 8 bases, leaving 5 bases not matched to a gene. The CDR3 sequence is 12 residues long. The CDR3 nucleotides are TGTGCCAGCAGTGAACGACAGGGAGAAGCTTTCTTT. This translates into CASSERQGEAFF.

In this sample, this clonotype turned up many times. The rearrangement uses TRBV2 and TRBJ1-4; TRBD1 aligns across 7 bases. This CDR3 comprises 15 residues. The germline CDR1 and CDR2 sequences are SNHLY and FYNNEI. V dropped 7 bases and J dropped 4; count of bases not matched to a gene: 9. This chain's CDR3 is CASKDRLSFNEKLFF. The CDR3 region has the DNA TGTGCCAGCAAGGACAGGCTCTCATTTAATGAAAAACTGTTTTTT.

Many counts were recorded for this clonotype. This chain connects TRBV9 to TRBJ2-7, with D perhaps TRBD1 (6 bases). The CDR3 runs 16 residues. V was clipped by 0 bases and J by 6 bases, with 19 bases between them. Germline V gives CDR1 SGDLS, CDR2 YYNGEE. The CDR3 here is CASSVEGTSTHSEQYF. In DNA form, the CDR3 reads TGTGCCAGCAGCGTAGAAGGGACATCTACCCACTCCGAGCAGTACTTC.

The V call is TRBV7-2, the J call TRBJ1-5; 7 nucleotides align to TRBD1. The CDR3 runs to 15 residues. Germline loops: CDR1 SGHTA, CDR2 FQGNSA. V gave up 5 bases and J gave up 2 bases; unmatched junction bases: 6. The CDR3 DNA sequence: TGTGCCAGCAGCCCTCCGGGGACAGGCAATCAGCCCCAGCATTTT. Translating gives CASSPPGTGNQPQHF. Full variable domain (missing parts from reference TRBV7-2 and TRBJ1-5): GAGVSQSPSNKVTEKGKDVELRCDPISGHTALYWYRQSLGQGLEFLIYFQGNSAPDKSGLPSDRFSAERTGGSVSTLTIQRTQQEDSAVYLCASSPPGTGNQPQHFGDGTRLSIL.

This clonotype was seen many times. The CDR3 spells CAISESDRGLGANVLTF. DNA of the CDR3: TGTGCCATCAGTGAGTCGGACAGGGGGCTTGGGGCCAACGTCCTGACTTTC. The V call is TRBV10-3, the J call TRBJ2-6, with 11 bases aligning to TRBD1. The CDR3 covers 17 residues. V was pared by 0 bases and J by 3 bases, with 1 base of the junction left unmatched. The germline CDR1 and CDR2 sequences are ENHRY and SYGVKD.

This clonotype showed up just a few times. The rearrangement links TRBV14 to TRBJ1-2, with D hard to call. The CDR3 has 15 amino acids. V lost 1 base, J lost 1 base, and 10 bases lay in between. Germline assignment: CDR1 SGHDN and CDR2 FVKESK. The CDR3 bases are TGTGCCAGCAGCCAAGTACGGGGAGTTAACTATGGCTACACCTTC. Residues: CASSQVRGVNYGYTF.

This clonotype was recorded many times. CDR3 coding DNA: TGTGCCAGCAGTGATCTGTCCTTTAGCTCTGGGGCCAACGTCCTGACTTTC. Protein: CASSDLSFSSGANVLTF. V is TRBV2 and J is TRBJ2-6, with unresolved D. The V gene lost 3 bases and the J gene lost 0 bases, with 12 bases spanning the gap. The CDR3 spans 17 residues. Germline CDR1 and CDR2: SNHLY and FYNNEI.

The chain employs TRBV25-1 and TRBJ1-4; D unclear. The CDR3 is 17 residues long. V lost 8 bases and J 1 base, leaving 20 bases between the germline ends. Germline values: CDR1 MGHDK, CDR2 SYGVNS. CDR3 amino acids: CASLVSVSEGTNEKLFF. In DNA form, the CDR3 reads TGTGCCAGCTTAGTGTCCGTATCGGAGGGAACTAATGAAAAACTGTTTTTT.

This chain uses TRBV5-1 with TRBJ1-2; D is ambiguous. CDR1 and CDR2 (germline): SGHRS, YFSETQ. The CDR3 sequence is 14 residues long. V was pared by 2 bases and J by 8 bases, with 16 bases between. The CDR3 reads CASSLAGDLAGYTF. The CDR3 nucleotides are TGCGCCAGCAGCTTAGCCGGTGACCTAGCGGGCTACACCTTC.

This clonotype was found a few times. This chain uses TRBV10-3 with TRBJ2-7; TRBD2 aligns across 9 bases. CDR1 is ENHRY, CDR2 SYGVKD, per germline. V was pared by 10 bases and J by 6 bases, with 22 bases of the junction left unmatched. CDR3 length: 17 residues. The CDR3 spells CASSTWLAGMNMVEQYF. CDR3 nucleotide sequence: TGTGCCAGCAGCACGTGGCTAGCGGGAATGAACATGGTCGAGCAGTACTTC.